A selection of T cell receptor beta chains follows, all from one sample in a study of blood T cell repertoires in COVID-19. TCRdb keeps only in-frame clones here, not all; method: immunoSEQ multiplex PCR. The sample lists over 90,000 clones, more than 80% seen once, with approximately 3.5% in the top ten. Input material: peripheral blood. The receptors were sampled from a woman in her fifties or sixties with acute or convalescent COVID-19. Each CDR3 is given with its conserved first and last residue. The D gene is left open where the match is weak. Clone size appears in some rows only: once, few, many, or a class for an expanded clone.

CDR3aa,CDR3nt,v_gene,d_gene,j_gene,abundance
CASSLGHQNTEAFF,TGTGCCAGCAGCTTGGGCCACCAGAACACTGAAGCTTTCTTT,TRBV7-2,NA,TRBJ1-1,NA
CASSGQGKTEAFF,TGTGCCAGCAGCGGACAGGGGAAAACTGAAGCTTTCTTT,TRBV2,TRBD1,TRBJ1-1,NA
CASSLEDRGSNSPLHF,TGCGCCAGCAGCTTGGAGGACAGGGGGTCCAATTCACCCCTCCACTTT,TRBV5-1,TRBD1,TRBJ1-6,NA
CASTGGNEQFF,TGTGCTAGCACCGGGGGCAATGAGCAGTTCTTC,TRBV6-5,NA,TRBJ2-1,few
CASSSLRDRTAFF,TGTGCCAGCAGTTCACTGAGGGACAGGACAGCTTTCTTT,TRBV2,TRBD1,TRBJ1-1,NA
CASSLEGHVTF,TGCGCCAGCAGCTTGGAGGGGCATGTCACCTTC,TRBV5-1,NA,TRBJ1-2,NA
CASSIYQAEKLFF,TGTGCCAGTAGTATTTACCAGGCCGAAAAACTGTTTTTT,TRBV19,NA,TRBJ1-4,NA
CASSWGSGSGQPQHF,TGTGCCAGCAGTTGGGGTAGCGGCTCAGGTCAGCCCCAGCATTTT,TRBV6-5,NA,TRBJ1-5,NA
CASSPLTTGELFF,TGTGCCAGCTCACCACTTACTACCGGGGAGCTGTTTTTT,TRBV18,NA,TRBJ2-2,NA
CASSGRGGGNQPQHF,TGTGCCAGCAGTGGACGGGGTGGGGGCAATCAGCCCCAGCATTTT,TRBV2,NA,TRBJ1-5,NA
CASSPRLAGATDTQYF,TGTGCCAGCAGCCCGCGACTAGCGGGAGCTACAGATACGCAGTATTTT,TRBV7-9,TRBD2,TRBJ2-3,NA
CATSDPGTGGNIQYF,TGTGCCACCAGTGATCCGGGGACAGGCGGAAACATTCAGTACTTC,TRBV24-1,TRBD1,TRBJ2-4,NA
CASSPPGTGFSTDTQYF,TGTGCCAGCTCACCTCCCGGGACAGGCTTTTCCACAGATACGCAGTATTTT,TRBV18,TRBD1,TRBJ2-3,NA
CASSLGRDGYEQYF,TGTGCCAGCAGCTTGGGGCGGGACGGCTACGAGCAGTACTTC,TRBV7-2,NA,TRBJ2-7,NA
CASSEGGTGVYGYTF,TGTGCCAGCAGTGAAGGGGGGACAGGAGTCTATGGCTACACCTTC,TRBV25-1,TRBD1,TRBJ1-2,NA
CASSPGGAGEYEQYF,TGTGCCAGCAGTCCCGGGGGTGCGGGAGAATACGAGCAGTACTTC,TRBV6-2/TRBV6-3,TRBD2,TRBJ2-7,NA
CASGTVYGYTF,TGTGCCAGTGGGACAGTATATGGCTACACCTTC,TRBV19,TRBD1,TRBJ1-2,once
CAISESRSNEKLFF,TGTGCCATCAGTGAGTCTCGGTCTAATGAAAAACTGTTTTTT,TRBV10-3,NA,TRBJ1-4,NA
CASSIGGQGTQYF,TGTGCCAGTAGTATTGGTGGGCAGGGAACGCAGTATTTT,TRBV19,NA,TRBJ2-3,NA
CASSYWADLNTGELFF,TGTGCCAGCAGTTACTGGGCGGACTTAAACACCGGGGAGCTGTTTTTT,TRBV6-5,NA,TRBJ2-2,NA
CASSSLRALGALHF,TGTGCCAGCAGTTCCCTTCGGGCGCTCGGGGCCCTCCACTTT,TRBV28,NA,TRBJ1-6,once
CASSPAGSVEAFF,TGTGCCAGCAGCCCGGCAGGGTCCGTTGAAGCTTTCTTT,TRBV9,NA,TRBJ1-1,NA
CASSVGGRLDTEAFF,TGTGCCAGCAGCGTAGGAGGTCGGTTGGACACTGAAGCTTTCTTT,TRBV9,NA,TRBJ1-1,NA
CASSTYGGTNEKLFF,TGTGCCAGTAGTACCTACGGGGGAACTAATGAAAAACTGTTTTTT,TRBV19,NA,TRBJ1-4,NA
CASRSTPLSGNTIYF,TGTGCCAGCAGGTCCACTCCCCTCTCTGGAAACACCATATATTTT,TRBV2,NA,TRBJ1-3,once
CASSIVTGTKETQYF,TGTGCCAGTAGTATTGTCACCGGGACTAAAGAGACCCAGTACTTC,TRBV19,TRBD2,TRBJ2-5,NA
CASRTGAAGNTEAFF,TGTGCCAGCAGGACAGGGGCCGCAGGGAACACTGAAGCTTTCTTT,TRBV6-5,TRBD1,TRBJ1-1,NA
CASSIDTSGRALGQFF,TGTGCCAGTAGTATAGATACTAGCGGGAGGGCCCTGGGGCAGTTCTTC,TRBV19,TRBD2,TRBJ2-1,NA
CSLRPRGADTQYF,TGCAGCCTCCGCCCCAGAGGCGCAGATACGCAGTATTTT,TRBV29-1,NA,TRBJ2-3,NA
CSASEDSLDNQPQHF,TGCAGTGCTAGTGAGGACAGTCTAGACAATCAGCCCCAGCATTTT,TRBV20-1,NA,TRBJ1-5,once
CAWSVDRGHQPQHF,TGTGCCTGGAGTGTTGACAGGGGCCATCAGCCCCAGCATTTT,TRBV30,TRBD1,TRBJ1-5,NA
CASSSGTGITYEQYF,TGCGCCAGCAGCTCCGGGACAGGGATTACCTACGAGCAGTACTTC,TRBV5-1,TRBD1,TRBJ2-7,NA
CATSDLPGGSHNEQFF,TGTGCCACCAGTGATCTGCCGGGAGGTTCACACAATGAGCAGTTCTTC,TRBV24-1,TRBD2,TRBJ2-1,NA
CASSTPESLIDGYTF,TGTGCCAGCAGTACCCCCGAGAGTTTGATCGATGGCTACACCTTC,TRBV11-3,NA,TRBJ1-2,NA
CASSNRWKDSPLHF,TGTGCCAGTAGTAACAGGTGGAAAGATTCACCCCTCCACTTT,TRBV19,NA,TRBJ1-6,NA
CASSSDPRGETQYF,TGTGCCAGCAGCTCGGACCCAAGGGGGGAGACCCAGTACTTC,TRBV7-2,NA,TRBJ2-5,few
CASSSTGGSNQPQHF,TGTGCCAGCAGTTCGACAGGGGGTAGCAATCAGCCCCAGCATTTT,TRBV28,TRBD1,TRBJ1-5,NA
CASRVRRAFF,TGTGCCAGCAGGGTGAGGCGAGCTTTCTTT,TRBV12-3/TRBV12-4,NA,TRBJ1-1,NA
CASSLGTGLSSGNTIYF,TGTGCCAGCAGCCTCGGGACAGGGCTGAGCTCTGGAAACACCATATATTTT,TRBV5-5,TRBD1,TRBJ1-3,NA
CASSLWGRTSDTQYF,TGTGCCAGCAGTTTATGGGGCAGAACCTCAGATACGCAGTATTTT,TRBV27,NA,TRBJ2-3,NA
CASSLPGGSRNEQFF,TGTGCCAGCAGCTTGCCTGGCGGGAGTAGAAATGAGCAGTTCTTC,TRBV7-2,TRBD2,TRBJ2-1,NA